Presented here are 26 T cell receptor beta chains from one specimen sequenced in a study of T cells in Graves' hyperthyroidism and ophthalmopathy. Amplification yielded TCR beta CDR3 regions, with RNA transcripts as the source. First-round RT-PCR targeting the TCR CDR3 was performed with the HTBI primer set. MiXCR was run by TCRdb on the multiplex PCR reads, yielding one entry per CDR3 protein. The data hold approximately 620,000 distinct CDR3 sequences, with roughly 14% observed a single time. What was sequenced was blood. Receptor source: a woman under 40 with Graves' hyperthyroidism that later progressed to Graves' ophthalmopathy.

This clonotype was picked up many times. The chain couples TRBV7-8 to TRBJ2-7; unclear D gene. This CDR3 has 15 amino acids. CDR1 and CDR2 from the germline V gene are SGHVS and FQNEAQ. The ends were cut back, 3 bases at V and 5 bases at J, with 17 bases in the middle. This chain's CDR3 is CASSFRRYDPNEQYF. The DNA of the CDR3 is TGTGCCAGCAGCTTCCGGCGATATGACCCCAACGAGCAGTACTTC.

The V call is TRBV10-3, the J call TRBJ1-1; D might be TRBD1 (5 bases). The CDR3 has 12 amino acids. V was trimmed by 6 bases and J by 5 bases, leaving 10 bases between them. CDR1 and CDR2 (germline): ENHRY, SYGVKD. The CDR3 protein is CAISSEGTEAFF. In nucleotides, the CDR3 is TGTGCCATCAGCTCAGAGGGGACTGAAGCTTTCTTT.

This clonotype showed up many times. This chain connects TRBV15 to TRBJ1-2; D is possibly TRBD1 (5 bases). Trimming took 4 bases from V and 1 from J, leaving 10 bases between them. This CDR3 is built from 14 residues. Germline assignment: CDR1 LNHNV and CDR2 YYDKDF (reference sequence). In nucleotides, the CDR3 is TGTGCCACCAGCACCGGGACGGATAACTATGGCTACACCTTC. Translating gives CATSTGTDNYGYTF.

This clonotype was picked up many times. The gene calls are TRBV12-3 or TRBV12-4 and TRBJ2-1, with 12 positions matching TRBD2. The length of the CDR3 is 17 residues. V shed 5 bases and J 7 bases; nucleotides not matched to a gene: 12. The CDR3 nucleotides read TGTGCCAGCAGTCGCTTACTAGCGGGAGGCTCAGCGAATGAGCAGTTCTTC. Translated, it gives CASSRLLAGGSANEQFF.

As concerns this clonotype: At one end the junction does not follow the germline gene, possibly because of a read error. This rearrangement joins TRBV27 to TRBJ2-2; tentatively, D is TRBD1 or TRBD2 (5 bases each). The CDR3 totals 13 residues. Germline CDR1 and CDR2: MNHEY and SMNVEV (reference sequence). CDR3 nucleotide sequence: TGTGCCAGCAGTTTGGGGCCCACCGGGGAGCTGTCTTTT. Protein sequence: CASSLGPTGELSF.

The sample holds a few counts of this clonotype. CDR3 coding DNA: TGTGCCAGCAGTTACTCGTTCCGGGGACCCGCCTACGAGCAGTACTTC. Protein sequence: CASSYSFRGPAYEQYF. The V and J genes are TRBV6-5 and TRBJ2-7; D may correspond to TRBD1 or TRBD2 (5 bases each). Germline values: CDR1 MNHEY, CDR2 SVGAGI. V dropped 0 bases and J dropped 2 bases, with 14 bases sitting between them. The CDR3 contains 16 residues.

CDR3 sequence (DNA): TGTGCCAGCAGCCAAGATTGGTCTAGCGGGAGGGGGATAGCCAAAAACATTCAGTACTTC. It encodes CASSQDWSSGRGIAKNIQYF. The J gene is TRBJ2-4, the V gene TRBV3-1; TRBD2 matches at 12 bases. The ends lost 0 bases at V and 0 bases at J; junction bases unmatched: 9. CDR1 and CDR2 from the germline V gene are LGHDT and YNNKEL (reference sequence). This CDR3 spans 20 amino acids.

This clonotype was recorded at least ten times. This sequence joins TRBV6-6 and TRBJ2-2; a weak D match, TRBD2 (6 bases). Trimming removed 0 bases from V and 7 bases from J, with 9 bases in between. The CDR3 totals 14 residues. Germline CDR1 MNHNY, CDR2 SVGAGI (reference sequence). The DNA of the CDR3 is TGTGCCAGCAGTTACTCTTCGGGAGTCGGGGAGCTGTTTTTT. Translating gives CASSYSSGVGELFF.

This clonotype was observed at least ten times. The chain links TRBV12-3 or TRBV12-4 to TRBJ2-7; 9 bases map to TRBD1. J lost 3 bases, V lost 2 bases, and 5 bases had no gene match. The CDR3 extends over 15 amino acids. The CDR3 coding sequence is TGTGCCAGCAGTTTAACGGGGACAGGGAGCTACGAGCAGTACTTC. This codes for CASSLTGTGSYEQYF.

The sample holds many counts of this clonotype. The chain employs TRBV20-1 and TRBJ2-3; D remains unclear. The germline CDR1 and CDR2 sequences are DFQATT and SNEGSKA (reference sequence). V dropped 6 bases and J dropped 2 bases, with 12 bases sitting between them. The CDR3 covers 13 residues. CDR3 sequence: CSAPPATTDTQYF. DNA of the CDR3: TGCAGTGCCCCCCCGGCGACCACAGATACGCAGTATTTT.

This clonotype has a count of ten or more. The J gene is TRBJ2-7, the V gene TRBV6-5; tentative D call: TRBD2 (6 bases). Germline CDR1 is MNHEY and CDR2 is SVGAGI. The CDR3 sequence is 16 residues long. V was shortened by 2 bases and J by 2 bases, with 16 bases between the two germline ends. CDR3 DNA sequence: TGTGCCAGCAGTTACGCCTGGGGGGACCCTCCCTACGAGCAGTACTTC. Amino acids: CASSYAWGDPPYEQYF.

V and J are TRBV5-1 and TRBJ2-1, with 11 nucleotides matching TRBD2. CDR3 length equals 17 residues. V shed 0 bases, J shed 5 bases, and the junction held 7 bases outside the gene matches. Germline V gene sequence: CDR1 SGHRS, CDR2 YFSETQ. The CDR3 DNA sequence: TGCGCCAGCAGCTTGGCCTTAGCGGGAGGGCCTCACAATGAGCAGTTCTTC. This gives the protein CASSLALAGGPHNEQFF.

This clonotype showed up many times. V is TRBV11-2 and J is TRBJ2-7; D unresolved. The CDR3 covers 15 residues. Germline CDR1 reads SGHAT; CDR2 reads FQNNGV. Deletions cut 0 bases from V and 0 bases from J, with 9 bases between. DNA for the CDR3: TGTGCCAGCAGCTTAGAGCTCTCAGGCTCCTACGAGCAGTACTTC. Amino acid sequence: CASSLELSGSYEQYF.

Ten or more counts support this clonotype. CDR3 sequence reads: CASSPLAGGPGNEQFF. The CDR3 DNA reads TGTGCCAGCAGCCCACTAGCGGGAGGGCCGGGGAATGAGCAGTTCTTC. The chain combines TRBV3-1 with TRBJ2-1; 13 nucleotides align to TRBD2. CDR1 LGHDT and CDR2 YNNKEL come from the germline V gene (reference sequence). The J segment lost 7 bases and the V segment lost 4 bases, leaving 7 bases of the junction unmatched. CDR3 size: 16 residues.

The chain carries TRBV19 and TRBJ2-7; 9 bases line up with TRBD1. The CDR3 contains 16 residues. With V trimmed by 5 bases and J by 2 bases, 10 bases remained unmatched. Germline values: CDR1 LNHDA, CDR2 SQIVND (reference sequence). The DNA for the CDR3 is TGTGCCAGTAGTCACCCGGGACAGGGAGGCCCCTACGAGCAGTACTTC. Protein product: CASSHPGQGGPYEQYF.

The rearrangement links TRBV5-1 to TRBJ1-1; D possibly corresponds to TRBD1 (6 bases). With 3 bases removed from V and 4 bases from J, the gap between germline ends came to 13 bases. From germline, CDR1 is SGHRS and CDR2 YFSETQ. The CDR3 extends over 14 amino acids. The CDR3 loop is CASSSPGATTEAFF. The CDR3 bases are TGCGCCAGCAGCTCGCCGGGGGCGACCACTGAAGCTTTCTTT.

This clonotype was counted a few times. One end of the junction is discordant with germline, which a read error may explain. V usage is TRBV5-1 and J usage is TRBJ1-1, with a possible D match to TRBD1 (6 bases). The germline gives CDR1 SGHRS, CDR2 YFSETQ. This CDR3 is built from 12 residues. CDR3 DNA sequence: TGCGCCTGCAGCTCACAGGGCCAGGGAGCTTTCTTT. Encoded protein: CACSSQGQGAFF.

This clonotype was detected many times. The chain employs TRBV11-2 and TRBJ2-1, with 9 bases matching TRBD2. The junction had 7 bases not matched to a gene; V was cut back by 3 bases and J by 4 bases. Germline V gene data show CDR1 as SGHAT and CDR2 as FQNNGV. The CDR3 is made up of 16 amino acids. CDR3 nucleotides: TGTGCCAGCAGCTTCATGACTAGCGGAGGGTACAATGAGCAGTTCTTC. It specifies CASSFMTSGGYNEQFF.

The rearrangement links TRBV28 to TRBJ1-1; TRBD1 is a possible D gene (6 bases). CDR1 and CDR2 from the germline V gene are MDHEN and SYDVKM. The CDR3 sequence is 13 residues long. Deletions cut 1 base from V and 11 bases from J, with 14 bases between. This CDR3 is CASSLSGARGAFF. For the CDR3, the DNA is TGTGCCAGCAGTTTATCAGGGGCCCGGGGGGCTTTCTTT.

This clonotype was found a few times. The rearrangement uses TRBV5-1 and TRBJ2-2; 10 bases align to TRBD2. The CDR3 runs to 16 residues. V shed 4 bases, J shed 1 base, and the junction held 4 bases outside the gene matches. Germline CDR1 and CDR2: SGHRS and YFSETQ. The CDR3 bases are TGCGCCAGCAGCCAAGGGACTAGCGTGAACACCGGGGAGCTGTTTTTT. Translation gives CASSQGTSVNTGELFF.

Ten or more counts support this clonotype. This chain links TRBV20-1 with TRBJ2-7; D is perhaps TRBD2 (6 bases). The germline CDR1 and CDR2 sequences are DFQATT and SNEGSKA (reference sequence). There are 13 residues in the CDR3. Trimming took 6 bases from V and 8 from J, leaving 20 bases between them. The CDR3 bases are TGCAGTGCCACAAAAGGGACTCCCGAGAAGCAGTACTTC. Its translation is CSATKGTPEKQYF.

This clonotype was recorded at least ten times. The CDR3 nucleotides are TGTGCCAGCAGCTCTCCCCTAGCGGTATACAATGAGCAGTTCTTC. Its translation is CASSSPLAVYNEQFF. The chain has TRBV7-2 and TRBJ2-1; 7 bases agree with TRBD2. The junction had 7 bases not matched to a gene; V was cut back by 4 bases and J by 4 bases. The CDR3 is 15 amino acids. Germline CDR1 reads SGHTA; CDR2 reads FQGNSA.

Many counts were recorded for this clonotype. The chain is built from TRBV29-1 and TRBJ2-7; 12 nucleotides agree with TRBD1. The V segment lost 6 bases and the J segment 6 bases; nucleotides outside the gene matches: 6. Germline lookup yields CDR1 SQVTM and CDR2 ANQGSEA. CDR3 length: 13 amino acids. CDR3 sequence (DNA): TGCAGCGTGAGGGGACAGGGGGCGTCCGAGCAGTACTTC. The encoded protein is CSVRGQGASEQYF.

The CDR3 sequence: CASSIGKQGLSGANVLTF. The DNA of the CDR3 is TGTGCCAGTAGTATAGGCAAACAGGGCCTGTCCGGGGCCAACGTCCTGACTTTC. The chain combines TRBV19 with TRBJ2-6, with a possible D match to TRBD1 (6 bases). The CDR3 is 18 amino acids. V was trimmed by 1 base and J by 4 bases, leaving 17 bases between them. Germline assignment: CDR1 LNHDA and CDR2 SQIVND (reference sequence).

A few counts support this clonotype. V usage is TRBV6-1 and J usage is TRBJ2-3; the D gene is possibly TRBD2 (5 bases). The germline V gene has CDR1 MNHNS and CDR2 SASEGT. The CDR3 has 14 residues. Trimming cost V 8 bases and J 2 bases, with 14 bases left between them. The chain's CDR3 is CASARRSPTDTQYF. CDR3 coding DNA: TGTGCCAGCGCGAGGAGGAGCCCCACAGATACGCAGTATTTT.

This clonotype was observed many times. The chain carries TRBV18 and TRBJ2-1, with D hard to call. Looked up from germline, CDR1 is KGHSH and CDR2 is LQKENI. V was cut by 4 bases and J by 8 bases, with 12 bases left in between. CDR3 length equals 13 residues. DNA of the CDR3: TGTGCCAGCTCACTCTTACAGAGCTATGAGCAGTTCTTC. Amino acids: CASSLLQSYEQFF.